Each of the 23 T cell receptor beta chains below was sequenced from the same sample in a study of cytomegalovirus exposure and HLA in healthy donors. The protocol was immunoSEQ multiplex PCR, while the TCRdb copy is restricted to in-frame clones and leaves out a portion. Altogether about 140,000 clones are present, approximately 87% being singletons, with the ten largest covering less than 3%. Sequenced material: PBMCs. Every receptor here comes from a man aged 18-30 years in good health and CMV-seronegative.

This clone was counted a few times. The chain carries TRBV6-6 and TRBJ1-3; possibly TRBD1 for D (5 bases). Trimming took off 2 bases at V and 0 bases at J, with 11 bases between the two ends. The CDR3 covers 16 residues. The V gene's germline CDR1 is MNHNY and CDR2 SVGAGI (reference sequence). The CDR3 DNA reads as TGTGCCAGCAGTTACCCACAGGATGTCTCTGGAAACACCATATATTTT. This sequence encodes CASSYPQDVSGNTIYF.

The genes are TRBV5-4 and TRBJ1-2; possible D gene TRBD1, 6 bases. Germline lookup yields CDR1 SGHNT and CDR2 YYREEE (reference sequence). CDR3 length: 13 amino acids. Trimming shortened V by 1 base and J by 3 bases, and 7 bases separated the two germline ends. As DNA, the CDR3 is TGTGCCAGCAGCTTGACAGGGCACTATGGCTACACCTTC. Its protein product is CASSLTGHYGYTF. Combining the CDR3 with reference TRBV5-4 and TRBJ1-2 gives the whole variable domain ETGVTQSPTHLIKTRGQQVTLRCSSQSGHNTVSWYQQALGQGPQFIFQYYREEENGRGNFPPRFSGLQFPNYSSELNVNALELDDSALYLCASSLTGHYGYTFGSGTRLTVV.

The chain links TRBV7-2 to TRBJ2-3; TRBD1 matches 7 bases. The CDR3 totals 14 residues. The V segment lost 5 bases and the J segment 8 bases; nucleotides outside the gene matches: 10. CDR1 is SGHTA, CDR2 FQGNSA, per germline. Written as DNA, the CDR3 is TGTGCCAGCAGCAGGCCGGGACAGTTCGTTACGCAGTATTTT. The encoded protein is CASSRPGQFVTQYF.

This clone was picked up one time. This chain links TRBV6-6 with TRBJ1-6, with D uncertain. V lost 7 bases and J 0 bases, leaving 10 bases between the germline ends. CDR1 MNHNY and CDR2 SVGAGI come from the germline V gene (reference sequence). The CDR3 has 15 amino acids. CDR3 amino acids: CASNSESSYNSPLHF. Written as DNA, the CDR3 is TGTGCCAGCAACTCGGAGAGCTCCTATAATTCACCCCTCCACTTT.

The gene calls are TRBV7-8 and TRBJ2-7; possibly TRBD1 for D (6 bases). The germline V and J ends were trimmed by 6 bases and 5 bases, with 14 bases remaining between them. The CDR3 consists of 13 residues. Germline CDR1 reads SGHVS; CDR2 reads FQNEAQ. The CDR3 region has the DNA TGTGCCAGCAGGCCAACAGGGTTCCACGAGCAGTACTTC. Translation gives CASRPTGFHEQYF.

V usage is TRBV5-4 and J usage is TRBJ1-1; no firm D call. Trimming stripped 2 bases from V and 3 bases from J, with 8 bases between. CDR3 size: 13 residues. Per germline, CDR1 SGHNT and CDR2 YYREEE (reference sequence). The CDR3 is CASSFVEHTEAFF. CDR3 nucleotides: TGTGCCAGCAGCTTTGTCGAGCACACTGAAGCTTTCTTT.

V is TRBV6-6 and J is TRBJ1-2, with TRBD1 matching 7 bases. Germline lookup yields CDR1 MNHNY and CDR2 SVGAGI (reference sequence). This CDR3 has 15 amino acids. With 2 bases clipped from V and 5 bases from J, the junction kept 8 bases outside the gene matches. CDR3 sequence: CASSYPGTVSYGYTF. CDR3 nucleotide sequence: TGTGCCAGCAGTTACCCGGGGACAGTGAGTTATGGCTACACCTTC.

The chain employs TRBV19 and TRBJ2-7; 8 bases agree with TRBD2. With 8 bases clipped from V and 0 bases from J, the junction kept 9 bases outside the gene matches. CDR1 is LNHDA, CDR2 SQIVND, per germline (reference sequence). This CDR3 is 15 amino acids long. The CDR3 nucleotides are TGTGCCAGTGCGGCCGGCGGGAGGAGCTCCTACGAGCAGTACTTC. Translated, it gives CASAAGGRSSYEQYF.

This chain connects TRBV27 to TRBJ2-1; D is ambiguous. The germline V gene encodes CDR1 MNHEY and CDR2 SMNVEV (reference sequence). CDR3 length: 14 amino acids. Trimming stripped 2 bases from V and 1 base from J, with 6 bases between. The CDR3 DNA follows: TGTGCCAGCAGTTTAAAACAATCCTACAATGAGCAGTTCTTC. It translates to CASSLKQSYNEQFF.

This clone occurred once. This sequence joins TRBV7-9 and TRBJ2-2; weak D call: TRBD2 (5 bases). CDR3 length: 15 amino acids. The V gene's germline CDR1 is SEHNR and CDR2 FQNEAQ (reference sequence). Trimming took 4 bases from V and 4 from J, leaving 13 bases between them. The DNA for the CDR3 is TGTGCCAGCAGCTCCCGCTACGGGGTCACCGGGGAGCTGTTTTTT. This codes for CASSSRYGVTGELFF.

V and J are TRBV10-3 and TRBJ2-7; TRBD2 matches 7 bases. V lost 3 bases, J lost 4 bases, and 12 bases stayed unmatched. The CDR3 extends over 16 amino acids. Germline loops: CDR1 ENHRY, CDR2 SYGVKD. As DNA, the CDR3 is TGTGCCATCAGTGACCTTGGGGGGGGAATGGGGTACGAGCAGTACTTC. Protein: CAISDLGGGMGYEQYF.

The chain uses TRBV14 and TRBJ1-1; perhaps TRBD1 as D (5 bases). The germline V and J ends were trimmed by 0 bases and 1 base, with 12 bases remaining between them. This CDR3 is built from 16 residues. Germline-derived CDR1 and CDR2 are SGHDN and FVKESK. The CDR3 is CASSQEGAAPNTEAFF. In DNA form, the CDR3 reads TGTGCCAGCAGCCAAGAAGGGGCCGCACCGAACACTGAAGCTTTCTTT.

The chain is built from TRBV7-8 and TRBJ1-5; weak D call: TRBD1 (5 bases). The CDR3 is 17 residues long. The V gene lost 2 bases and the J gene lost 1 base, with 15 bases spanning the gap. Germline V gene data show CDR1 as SGHVS and CDR2 as FQNEAQ. CDR3: CASSLWSGHDSNQPQHF. As DNA, the CDR3 is TGTGCCAGCAGCTTATGGTCCGGACACGACAGCAATCAGCCCCAGCATTTT.

The chain couples TRBV20-1 to TRBJ1-1; D unclear. Germline V CDR1 and CDR2: DFQATT, SNEGSKA (reference sequence). The CDR3 totals 11 residues. The ends were cut back, 7 bases at V and 1 base at J, with 7 bases in the middle. The CDR3: CSVQENTEAFF. The CDR3 DNA reads as TGCAGTGTACAAGAGAACACTGAAGCTTTCTTT.

The rearrangement uses TRBV4-2 and TRBJ2-3, with 8 bases fitting TRBD1. Germline loops: CDR1 LGHNA, CDR2 YNFKEQ. The ends lost 1 base at V and 0 bases at J; junction bases unmatched: 3. The CDR3 contains 16 residues. DNA of the CDR3: TGTGCCAGCAGCCAAGGACAGGGGACTAGCACAGATACGCAGTATTTT. Amino acids: CASSQGQGTSTDTQYF.

This rearrangement joins TRBV5-4 to TRBJ2-1, with D maybe TRBD2 (5 bases). The CDR3 runs to 13 residues. V dropped 4 bases and J dropped 6 bases, with 11 bases sitting between them. Looked up from germline, CDR1 is SGHNT and CDR2 is YYREEE (reference sequence). The CDR3 nucleotides are TGTGCCAGCAGCCAAACTAGTTCCAATGAGCAGTTCTTC. Its translation is CASSQTSSNEQFF.

This clone was counted a single time. This chain connects TRBV2 to TRBJ1-5, with 9 bases lining up with TRBD1. The CDR3 is 14 residues long. With 8 bases clipped from V and 7 bases from J, the junction kept 9 bases outside the gene matches. The germline V gene has CDR1 SNHLY and CDR2 FYNNEI. The CDR3 sequence: CASDATGGTQPQHF. CDR3 DNA: TGTGCCAGCGATGCTACAGGGGGCACCCAGCCCCAGCATTTT.

V usage is TRBV15 and J usage is TRBJ1-3, with 7 bases fitting TRBD1. There are 16 residues in the CDR3. Germline CDR1 is LNHNV and CDR2 is YYDKDF (reference sequence). The V segment lost 1 base and the J segment 0 bases; nucleotides outside the gene matches: 3. CDR3 amino acids: CATSRAGTDSGNTIYF. CDR3 in DNA: TGTGCCACCAGCAGAGCCGGGACAGACTCTGGAAACACCATATATTTT.

The chain carries TRBV4-3 and TRBJ2-7; weak D call: TRBD1 (6 bases). The CDR3 spans 14 residues. Germline loops: CDR1 LGHNA, CDR2 YSLEER. Trimming left V 1 base short and J 4 bases short, with 11 bases between. CDR3 nucleotides: TGCGCCAGCAGCCAAGTGCAGGGGAGTTACGAGCAGTACTTC. As protein: CASSQVQGSYEQYF.

The chain combines TRBV5-4 with TRBJ2-3, with 14 bases lining up with TRBD2. Germline CDR1 and CDR2: SGHNT and YYREEE (reference sequence). The CDR3 is 20 amino acids. V dropped 2 bases and J dropped 1; count of bases not matched to a gene: 12. CDR3 in amino acids: CASSFLTSGGALGGTDTQYF. CDR3 nucleotides: TGTGCCAGCAGCTTCCTGACTAGCGGGGGGGCCCTGGGGGGCACAGATACGCAGTATTTT.

This chain uses TRBV19 with TRBJ1-5, with 8 bases that match TRBD1. This CDR3 has 17 residues. After removal of 4 bases from V and 3 bases from J, the junction contained 11 bases not matched to a gene. Germline loops: CDR1 LNHDA, CDR2 SQIVND (reference sequence). CDR3: CASSSITRGPNNQPQHF. The CDR3 region has the DNA TGTGCCAGTAGTAGCATAACCAGGGGGCCGAACAATCAGCCCCAGCATTTT. Drawing the rest from reference TRBV19 and TRBJ1-5, the complete variable domain is DGGITQSPKYLFRKEGQNVTLSCEQNLNHDAMYWYRQDPGQGLRLIYYSQIVNDFQKGDIAEGYSVSREKKESFPLTVTSAQKNPTAFYLCASSSITRGPNNQPQHFGDGTRLSIL.

The V call is TRBV10-3, the J call TRBJ1-2, with TRBD1 identical over 8 bases. The germline V gene has CDR1 ENHRY and CDR2 SYGVKD. V trimming: 4 bases; J trimming: 8 bases; junction bases outside the gene matches: 9. This CDR3 has 14 amino acids. CDR3 nucleotide sequence: TGTGCCATCAGTGCAGGGGGCCCCGGGGAAGGCTACACCTTC. Protein sequence: CAISAGGPGEGYTF.

This clone was found once. The chain employs TRBV11-2 and TRBJ2-1, with D perhaps matching TRBD1 (5 bases). CDR1 and CDR2 (germline): SGHAT, FQNNGV. This CDR3 has 17 residues. The germline V and J ends were trimmed by 4 bases and 3 bases, with 19 bases remaining between them. CDR3 amino acids: CASSSTPSKGIYNEQFF. For the CDR3, the DNA is TGTGCCAGCAGCTCGACCCCAAGCAAGGGGATCTACAATGAGCAGTTCTTC.